Below, 18 T cell receptor beta chains from the same sample are listed, as sequenced in a study of blood T cells in healthy people across ages. Next came a second PCR, run for about 6 to 12 cycles, which used a sample-barcoded 5' primer along with a J-beta primer mix. One entry per CDR3 protein, called by TCRdb with MiXCR from the 5' RACE reads. The repertoire includes hundreds of thousands of distinct CDR3 sequences, about 32% of them detected once, and 15% to 19% sits in the top ten. Sequences were obtained from blood. These receptor sequences come from a woman of 80 years or more in good health.

In the case of this clonotype: Germline is not matched at one junction end, which may reflect a read error. The chain is built from TRBV6-2 or TRBV6-3 and TRBJ2-5; 9 bases align to TRBD1. The CDR3 consists of 15 residues. Looked up from germline, CDR1 is MNHEY and CDR2 is SVGEGT. The CDR3 DNA reads TGTGCCAGCAGTCTCGGACAGGGGAGGGGAGAGACCCGGTACTTC. It codes for CASSLGQGRGETRYF.

This clonotype was seen many times. The chain uses TRBV20-1 and TRBJ1-2, with D perhaps TRBD1 (6 bases). The CDR3 totals 15 residues. Germline CDR1 DFQATT, CDR2 SNEGSKA (reference sequence). Trimming shortened V by 6 bases and J by 0 bases, and 17 bases separated the two germline ends. The CDR3 DNA sequence: TGCAGTGCCAACCCCCCACAGGGTTCTAACTATGGCTACACCTTC. Translation: CSANPPQGSNYGYTF.

This clonotype was seen a handful of times. A much more abundant neighbour one base away suggests this may be a read error. V is TRBV5-6 and J is TRBJ2-5; weak D call: TRBD2 (5 bases). The CDR3 runs to 16 residues. The germline V gene encodes CDR1 SGHDT and CDR2 YYEEEE. Trimming removed 2 bases from V and 0 bases from J, with 14 bases in between. This chain's CDR3 is CASSFTPVGDQETQYF. CDR3 nucleotide sequence: TGTGCCAGCAGCTTTACTCCAGTGGGAGACCAAGAGACCCAGTACTTC.

This clonotype was counted a few times. Being one base from a much bigger clone, this may be a read error. The chain combines TRBV5-1 with TRBJ2-3; D ambiguous. The CDR3 contains 14 residues. CDR1 SGHRS and CDR2 YFSETQ come from the germline V gene. Trimming took 3 bases from V and 2 from J, leaving 10 bases between them. DNA for the CDR3: TGCGCCAGCAGCTGGGTTGGAGTCACAGATACGCAGTATTTT. Translated, it gives CASSWVGVTDTQYF.

This clonotype was counted at least ten times. This chain joins TRBV29-1 and TRBJ2-5; D unclear. The CDR3 totals 12 residues. Looked up from germline, CDR1 is SQVTM and CDR2 is ANQGSEA. Trimming took off 1 base at V and 4 bases at J, with 7 bases between the two ends. The CDR3 bases are TGCAGCGTTGAAGCCAGGACAGAGACCCAGTACTTC. It yields the protein CSVEARTETQYF.

There are a few counts of this clonotype. At one boundary the junction diverges from the germline segment, which might be a read error. V gene TRBV7-3 combines with J gene TRBJ1-1; no clear D. This CDR3 is 15 amino acids long. The germline CDR1 and CDR2 sequences are SGHTA and FQGTGA. The CDR3 DNA sequence: TGTGCCAGCAGCTTAATGTTCGCCGGGAACACTGAAACTTTCTTT. It encodes CASSLMFAGNTETFF.

This clonotype was seen many times. The V call is TRBV20-1, the J call TRBJ2-1, with D perhaps matching TRBD1 or TRBD2 (5 bases each). V was cut by 3 bases and J by 12 bases, with 27 bases left in between. Germline values: CDR1 DFQATT, CDR2 SNEGSKA (reference sequence). CDR3 size: 16 residues. The CDR3 DNA follows: TGCAGTGCTAGCGGCGTAGGGGCTCCGGGGTTACCCACGCAGTTCTTC. Translating gives CSASGVGAPGLPTQFF.

This chain uses TRBV29-1 with TRBJ2-7; the D call may be TRBD1 or TRBD2 (7 bases each). CDR3 length: 14 residues. Trimming removed 4 bases at V and 2 bases at J, with 15 bases between. The germline V gene encodes CDR1 SQVTM and CDR2 ANQGSEA. The CDR3 spells CSVGGGQKTYEQYF. The CDR3 DNA reads TGCAGCGTTGGGGGGGGACAGAAAACCTACGAGCAGTACTTC.

This clonotype appeared many times. This chain connects TRBV20-1 to TRBJ2-7; 7 bases are a match to TRBD1. CDR1 and CDR2 from the germline V gene are DFQATT and SNEGSKA (reference sequence). CDR3 length: 14 residues. The V segment lost 4 bases and the J segment 2 bases; nucleotides outside the gene matches: 8. In nucleotides, the CDR3 is TGCAGTGCTACGGACAGGTCGGGAACCTACGAGCAGTACTTC. Protein product: CSATDRSGTYEQYF.

The chain employs TRBV7-2 and TRBJ1-5; no clear D. The germline gives CDR1 SGHTA, CDR2 FQGNSA. CDR3 size: 14 residues. Trimming left V 2 bases short and J 2 bases short, with 7 bases between. The CDR3 spells CASSLKAGNQPQHF. DNA for the CDR3: TGTGCCAGCAGCTTAAAGGCGGGCAATCAGCCCCAGCATTTT.

This clonotype was detected many times. The V gene is TRBV20-1, the J gene TRBJ2-3; D possibly corresponds to TRBD2 (6 bases). The CDR3 covers 15 residues. The germline gives CDR1 DFQATT, CDR2 SNEGSKA (reference sequence). V lost 5 bases, J lost 2 bases, and 17 bases lay in between. The DNA of the CDR3 is TGCAGTGCTCCTCTCCGGCGGGGATACACAGATACGCAGTATTTT. Translated: CSAPLRRGYTDTQYF.

In its sample, this clonotype was seen many times. The CDR3 loop reads CASSLNGYNEQFF. The CDR3 DNA is TGTGCCAGCAGCTTAAATGGATACAATGAGCAGTTCTTC. The chain links TRBV7-3 to TRBJ2-1, with unresolved D. With 1 base removed from V and 4 bases from J, the gap between germline ends came to 5 bases. Germline CDR1 and CDR2: SGHTA and FQGTGA. The CDR3 runs 13 residues.

This clonotype was detected ten times or more. The V call is TRBV21-1, the J call TRBJ2-5; the table assigns TRBD1, which was not confirmed against the DNA. TRBV21-1 is classified as a pseudogene. The CDR3 runs to 16 residues. The CDR3 loop is CASSRTHRDRQETQYF. The CDR3 DNA reads TGTGCCAGCAGCAGGACTCATCGGGACAGGCAAGAGACCCAGTACTTC.

This clonotype showed up just a few times. A single base separates this from a much larger clone, so it may be a read error. This chain links TRBV7-7 with TRBJ2-7; D could derive from TRBD1 or TRBD2 (5 bases each). The DNA matches TRBJ2-5 better at its end, which makes the J call doubtful. The germline V gene has CDR1 SSHAT and CDR2 FNYEAQ (reference sequence). This CDR3 contains 15 residues. CDR3 bases: TGTGCTAGCAGCTTAGCGAAGACAGAGCGAGAGACCCAGTACTTC. It is translated as CASSLAKTERETQYF.

The chain employs TRBV7-2 and TRBJ2-3; D not resolved. The germline V gene encodes CDR1 SGHTA and CDR2 FQGNSA. This CDR3 is built from 12 residues. With 5 bases removed from V and 4 bases from J, the gap between germline ends came to 7 bases. The chain's CDR3 is CTSSPHPDTQYF. CDR3 coding DNA: TGTACCAGCAGCCCACATCCAGATACGCAGTATTTT.

This clonotype was counted between two and nine times. V and J are TRBV25-1 and TRBJ2-1, with no clear D. The CDR3 runs to 14 residues. The germline V and J ends were trimmed by 5 bases and 10 bases, with 18 bases remaining between them. The germline V gene has CDR1 MGHDK and CDR2 SYGVNS. The CDR3 DNA follows: TGTGCCAGCAGTCCAATAGGGCCCGGTAGGGAGCAGTTCTTC. The encoded protein is CASSPIGPGREQFF.

This rearrangement joins TRBV20-1 to TRBJ1-1; D is possibly TRBD1 (5 bases). Germline CDR1 reads DFQATT; CDR2 reads SNEGSKA (reference sequence). The CDR3 has 16 amino acids. V shed 0 bases and J shed 0 bases, with 14 bases lying between them. As DNA, the CDR3 is TGCAGTGCTAGAGATGGGGGAGGGATCATGAACACTGAAGCTTTCTTT. Its protein product is CSARDGGGIMNTEAFF.

This clonotype was counted many times. Written as DNA, the CDR3 is TGCAGTGCTTTCCGGGGGGCCCAAGAGACCCAGTACTTC. It codes for CSAFRGAQETQYF. The V call is TRBV20-1, the J call TRBJ2-5; tentatively, D is TRBD2 (7 bases). Germline V gives CDR1 DFQATT, CDR2 SNEGSKA (reference sequence). The CDR3 spans 13 residues. Trimming pared 5 bases from V and 1 base from J, leaving 11 bases between.